This T cell receptor (beta chain) is from a study of OX40 agonist ivuxolimab in advanced cancers. Libraries were prepared by immunoSEQ multiplex PCR; TCRdb keeps only in-frame clonotypes and omits some of them. The table records 35,000 to 40,000 clones, 88% of them present only once. This clonotype originated in an adult with an advanced solid tumor such as melanoma, head and neck, liver or kidney cancer. Specimen: CD4+ or CD8+ T cells sorted from blood, collected in a trial of the OX40 agonist ivuxolimab.

CDR3 loop: CASSLVGVGAETQYF. The CDR3 nucleotides are TGTGCCAGCAGCTTAGTGGGTGTGGGGGCAGAGACCCAGTACTTC. V usage is TRBV7-9 and J usage is TRBJ2-5; TRBD1 is a possible D gene (6 bases). Germline lookup yields CDR1 SEHNR and CDR2 FQNEAQ (reference sequence). V was clipped by 1 base and J by 4 bases, with 13 bases between them. The CDR3 length is 15 residues. Drawing the rest from reference TRBV7-9 and TRBJ2-5, the complete variable domain is DTGVSQNPRHKITKRGQNVTFRCDPISEHNRLYWYRQTLGQGPEFLTYFQNEAQLEKSRLLSDRFSAERPKGSFSTLEIQRTEQGDSAMYLCASSLVGVGAETQYFGPGTRLLVL.